This TCR beta chain was recovered during a study of T-cell memory formation after mild COVID-19. Across the study: There were largely donor-specific TCR clusters.

Overall study findings and caveats: CD4+ contracting clones lay mainly in CM and EM, CD8+ ones in EMRA. Detection of some responders pre-infection suggested pre-existing cross-reactive memory T cells participated.

V lost 5 bases and J lost 1; bases outside the gene matches: 6. The CDR3 sequence is 18 residues long. Germline loops: CDR1 SGHTA, CDR2 FQGNSA. This clonotype has at least ten counts. Its antigen is not known. TCR alpha and TCR beta cDNA libraries carrying sample barcodes and UMIs were produced by 5'RACE using constant-segment primers. In TCRdb, the 5' RACE reads were re-called with MiXCR into one record per CDR3 protein. Of roughly 560,000 distinct CDR3 sequences in the sample, roughly 20% were seen once. This rearrangement joins TRBV7-2 to TRBJ2-1, with TRBD2 matching 15 bases. Sequenced: PBMCs or a T cell subset sorted from them (not recorded which). The source of this sequence is an adult woman who had mild COVID-19 (a few samples of this study predate the infection). Cell type and time point are not known. CDR3 region: CASSAGLAGGWSYNEQFF. The DNA for the CDR3 is TGTGCCAGCAGCGCGGGACTAGCGGGAGGTTGGTCCTACAATGAGCAGTTCTTC.